The clone carrying this TCR beta chain was found a few times. Its antigen is unknown. The sample is drawn from a study of beta chain features in type 1 diabetes. As every portion of the isolated RNA was reverse transcribed, the sequencing read expressed TCRB transcripts. There were approximately 3.7 million reads on average in the naive, central memory and regulatory T cell samples. Only in-frame clones appear in the TCRdb table, and some are missing; sequencing was by immunoSEQ multiplex PCR. The top ten clones hold around 0.12% of a sample with 500,000 to 650,000 clones, around 12% of them seen once. The germline CDR1 and CDR2 sequences are SGHAT and FQNNGV. The length of the CDR3 is 15 residues. Trimming took off 5 bases at V and 5 bases at J, with 18 bases between the two ends. Study-wide points: Significant though moderate, a shortening of TCRB CDR3s appeared in all four CD4+ subsets of Type 1 diabetes patients.

V usage is TRBV11-2 and J usage is TRBJ2-5; a possible D gene is TRBD1 (5 bases). The source material was naive CD4+ T cells from blood. This TCR was sampled from a young man with type 1 diabetes. CDR3 sequence (DNA): TGTGCCAGCAGCCAAGGTGGTAGGGGTGAGGAGACCCAGTACTTC. This sequence encodes CASSQGGRGEETQYF.